These 24 T cell receptor beta chains originate from one sample sequenced in a study of shared clonotypes between healthy human individuals. The method was immunoSEQ multiplex PCR; TCRdb's version includes in-frame clones alone and lacks a portion of them. The sample carries around 1.5 million clones, under 99% recorded once. Sequences were obtained from naive CD4+ T cells sorted from blood. Subset in this sample: CD45RA+ positively selected. Receptors originate from a young man in good health.

The rearrangement links TRBV18 to TRBJ2-1; 12 bases line up with TRBD1. The germline gives CDR1 KGHSH, CDR2 LQKENI. This CDR3 is built from 15 residues. V gave up 3 bases and J gave up 15 bases; unmatched junction bases: 12. The CDR3: CASSPAGQGALGGFF. The CDR3, as DNA: TGTGCCAGCTCACCGGCGGGACAGGGGGCTCTCGGAGGGTTCTTC.

The CDR3 region is CASRQGERNEQYF. Written as DNA, the CDR3 is TGTGCCAGCAGGCAAGGGGAGAGAAACGAGCAGTACTTC. The chain carries TRBV6-5 and TRBJ2-7; either TRBD1 or TRBD2 may supply D (5 bases each). The CDR3 is made up of 13 amino acids. Trimming removed 6 bases from V and 5 bases from J, with 14 bases in between. Germline V lookup: CDR1 MNHEY, CDR2 SVGAGI.

This sequence joins TRBV7-9 and TRBJ2-1; no clear D. The germline CDR1 and CDR2 sequences are SEHNR and FQNEAQ (reference sequence). This CDR3 is 13 amino acids long. V was shortened by 8 bases and J by 7 bases, with 15 bases between the two germline ends. CDR3 region: CASLEWWRNEQFF. The CDR3 DNA reads as TGTGCCAGCCTGGAGTGGTGGAGAAATGAGCAGTTCTTC.

The chain couples TRBV15 to TRBJ2-1; 9 bases are a match to TRBD2. Germline V lookup: CDR1 LNHNV, CDR2 YYDKDF (reference sequence). CDR3 length: 16 amino acids. Trimming removed 3 bases from V and 7 bases from J; junction bases left unmatched: 10. The CDR3 is CATSSQAGGPRNEQFF. In DNA, the CDR3 is TGTGCCACCAGCAGTCAAGCGGGAGGACCTCGGAATGAGCAGTTCTTC.

The V call is TRBV12-5, the J call TRBJ2-7; D may be TRBD1 or TRBD2 (5 bases each). The CDR3 runs to 13 residues. The germline V gene has CDR1 LGHNT and CDR2 FRNRAP. The V end lost 3 bases, the J end lost 4 bases, and 10 bases lay between the germline ends. The CDR3 DNA reads TGTGCTAGTGGTTTTGGGGGTCTGTACGAGCAGTACTTC. The encoded protein is CASGFGGLYEQYF.

This clone occurred once. The V gene is TRBV7-2, the J gene TRBJ2-5; 8 bases are a match to TRBD2. Trimming at V came to 5 bases and at J to 4 bases, leaving 6 bases not matched to a gene. CDR1 is SGHTA and CDR2 is FQGNSA in the germline V gene. This CDR3 contains 14 residues. CDR3 in DNA: TGTGCCAGCAGCCCGACTAGCGCGGGAGAGACCCAGTACTTC. Translated, it gives CASSPTSAGETQYF. Full variable domain (outside the CDR3, taken from reference TRBV7-2 and TRBJ2-5): GAGVSQSPSNKVTEKGKDVELRCDPISGHTALYWYRQSLGQGLEFLIYFQGNSAPDKSGLPSDRFSAERTGGSVSTLTIQRTQQEDSAVYLCASSPTSAGETQYFGPGTRLLVL.

The chain links TRBV7-8 to TRBJ2-2; 7 bases fit TRBD2. J was trimmed by 7 bases and V by 7 bases; bases with no gene match: 12. This CDR3 region has 15 residues. Looked up from germline, CDR1 is SGHVS and CDR2 is FQNEAQ. The CDR3 DNA sequence: TGTGCCAGCACCACGTTCGGAACTAGCGACGGGGAGCTGTTTTTT. Translating it yields CASTTFGTSDGELFF.

This clone was seen once. For the CDR3, the DNA is TGTGCCTGGAAGGATGGACAGGTGAACACTGAAGCTTTCTTT. Protein product: CAWKDGQVNTEAFF. The chain recombines TRBV30 with TRBJ1-1; 7 bases align to TRBD1. J lost 0 bases, V lost 4 bases, and 5 bases had no gene match. Germline V gene data show CDR1 as GTSNPN and CDR2 as SVGIG (reference sequence). The CDR3 is 14 amino acids. Looking up the rest from reference TRBV30 and TRBJ1-1 gives the full variable domain: SQTIHQWPATLVQPVGSPLSLECTVEGTSNPNLYWYRQAAGRGLQLLFYSVGIGQISSEVPQNLSASRPQDRQFILSSKKLLLSDSGFYLCAWKDGQVNTEAFFGQGTRLTVV.

A word on this clone: Other DNA sequences in this sample translate to the same CDR3. The rearrangement uses TRBV5-4 and TRBJ2-3; the D is unclear. Trimming removed 1 base at V and 1 base at J, with 4 bases between. CDR3 length: 13 residues. Germline CDR1 and CDR2: SGHNT and YYREEE (reference sequence). CDR3 residues: CASSLSGTDTQYF. The CDR3 region has the DNA TGTGCCAGCAGCTTGTCGGGCACAGATACGCAGTATTTT.

The chain employs TRBV7-2 and TRBJ1-1, with no clear D. Germline-derived CDR1 and CDR2 are SGHTA and FQGNSA. V was shortened by 5 bases and J by 2 bases, with 12 bases between the two germline ends. CDR3 length: 14 amino acids. The CDR3 sequence is CASSLIPGNTEAFF. In nucleotides, the CDR3 is TGTGCCAGCAGCCTCATCCCGGGAAACACTGAAGCTTTCTTT.

The chain uses TRBV7-2 and TRBJ2-7, with 12 bases fitting TRBD2. CDR3 size: 15 residues. Per the germline V gene, CDR1 is SGHTA and CDR2 is FQGNSA. Germline trimming cut 2 bases from V and 5 bases from J; bases unmatched to any gene: 4. CDR3 in amino acids: CASSLYASGRDEQYF. CDR3 coding DNA: TGTGCCAGCAGCTTATATGCTAGCGGGAGGGACGAGCAGTACTTC.

This sequence joins TRBV28 and TRBJ2-7, with a weak D call TRBD2 (6 bases). Germline loops: CDR1 MDHEN, CDR2 SYDVKM. The CDR3 is 16 amino acids. Trimming took 6 bases from V and 2 from J, leaving 20 bases between them. The DNA of the CDR3 is TGTGCCAGCAGGGGGGGTTTACGACTACTTGCCTACGAGCAGTACTTC. Its protein is CASRGGLRLLAYEQYF.

The CDR3 nucleotides are TGCGCCAGCAGCCAGGGTTTGCTCGATGAGCAGTTCTTC. Amino acids: CASSQGLLDEQFF. The rearrangement joins TRBV10-1 to TRBJ2-1; a weak D match, TRBD1 (5 bases). The CDR3 is 13 residues long. Between the trimmed V and J ends, which lost 6 bases and 8 bases, there was a span of 14 bases. Per the germline V gene, CDR1 is WNHNN and CDR2 is SYGVQD (reference sequence).

V is TRBV6-5 and J is TRBJ2-4; D perhaps matches TRBD2 (5 bases). CDR1 is MNHEY, CDR2 SVGAGI, per germline. The CDR3 sequence is 14 residues long. V gave up 6 bases and J gave up 0 bases, with 9 bases separating them. CDR3 DNA sequence: TGTGCCAGCAGGGGCGGGCTAGCCAAAAACATTCAGTACTTC. It is translated as CASRGGLAKNIQYF.

The chain carries TRBV30 and TRBJ2-3, with 9 bases identical to TRBD1. CDR3 length: 17 residues. The V gene's germline CDR1 is GTSNPN and CDR2 SVGIG (reference sequence). After removal of 0 bases from V and 6 bases from J, the junction contained 13 bases not matched to a gene. For the CDR3, the DNA is TGTGCCTGGAGTGTACTTTCCCGAGGACAGGGGAAGGATACGCAGTATTTT. Translated: CAWSVLSRGQGKDTQYF.

Remarks on this clone: This sample also contains other DNA sequences that code for the same CDR3. The rearrangement uses TRBV5-4 and TRBJ2-7, with a possible D match to TRBD2 (6 bases). This CDR3 contains 13 residues. V was shortened by 2 bases and J by 1 base, with 7 bases between the two germline ends. CDR1 is SGHNT, CDR2 YYREEE, per germline (reference sequence). The CDR3 is CASSFGTSYEQYF. CDR3 sequence (DNA): TGTGCCAGCAGCTTCGGGACTTCCTACGAGCAGTACTTC.

V gene TRBV18 combines with J gene TRBJ2-1; no clear D. Germline CDR1 and CDR2: KGHSH and LQKENI. V lost 3 bases, J lost 0 bases, and 9 bases lay in between. The CDR3 contains 15 residues. The CDR3 nucleotides are TGTGCCAGCTCACCTAAGGCAAGCTCCTACAATGAGCAGTTCTTC. Amino acids: CASSPKASSYNEQFF.

The rearrangement links TRBV5-1 to TRBJ2-1; no reliable D call. CDR1 and CDR2 (germline): SGHRS, YFSETQ. CDR3 length equals 14 residues. Trimming stripped 1 base from V and 4 bases from J, with 9 bases between. The CDR3 reads CASSLMGQYNEQFF. CDR3 nucleotide sequence: TGCGCCAGCAGCTTGATGGGTCAGTACAATGAGCAGTTCTTC.

The J gene is TRBJ2-1, the V gene TRBV29-1; D is tentatively TRBD1 or TRBD2 (5 bases each). Deletions cut 7 bases from V and 0 bases from J, with 13 bases between. The CDR3 totals 14 residues. CDR1 is SQVTM and CDR2 is ANQGSEA in the germline V gene. The CDR3 reads CSGDGASSYNEQFF. The CDR3 DNA reads TGCAGCGGGGACGGCGCAAGCTCCTACAATGAGCAGTTCTTC.

This sequence joins TRBV29-1 and TRBJ1-1, with unresolved D. CDR3 length equals 13 residues. CDR1 and CDR2 (germline): SQVTM, ANQGSEA. Trimming pared 5 bases from V and 0 bases from J, leaving 10 bases between. CDR3 DNA sequence: TGCAGCGTTAACAAGGTGATGAACACTGAAGCTTTCTTT. Residues: CSVNKVMNTEAFF.

The chain has TRBV4-2 and TRBJ2-3; a possible D gene is TRBD1 (7 bases). Trimming removed 3 bases at V and 2 bases at J, with 18 bases between. CDR1 LGHNA and CDR2 YNFKEQ come from the germline V gene. The CDR3 contains 17 residues. The CDR3 here is CASSQVGTRGATDTQYF. As DNA, the CDR3 is TGTGCCAGCAGCCAGGTTGGTACCAGGGGGGCCACAGATACGCAGTATTTT.

To note about this clone: This CDR3 is also generated by other DNA sequences in the sample. This chain connects TRBV10-1 to TRBJ2-7, with 7 bases fitting TRBD1. Per germline, CDR1 WNHNN and CDR2 SYGVQD (reference sequence). V shed 3 bases and J 3 bases; nucleotides not matched to a gene: 2. This CDR3 is built from 13 residues. CDR3 protein: CASSERTGYEQYF. Here the CDR3 DNA reads TGCGCCAGCAGTGAACGGACAGGCTACGAGCAGTACTTC.

On this clone: Germline and junction disagree at one end, which may indicate a read error. The J gene is TRBJ2-5, the V gene TRBV7-7; tentatively, D is TRBD1 (6 bases). Germline V gene lookup returns CDR1 SSHAT and CDR2 FNYEAQ (reference sequence). CDR3 length: 13 residues. CDR3 protein: CASSLTGTETQYF. CDR3 nucleotides: TGTGCTAGCAGCCTCACAGGGACGGAGACCCAGTACTTC.

J is TRBJ2-1 and V is TRBV7-2; 10 bases match TRBD2. V lost 4 bases to trimming and J lost 15 bases; unmatched junction nucleotides: 6. Per the germline V gene, CDR1 is SGHTA and CDR2 is FQGNSA. The CDR3 spans 12 residues. CDR3 sequence reads: CASSSSSGSLFF. The CDR3 bases are TGTGCCAGCAGCTCCTCTAGCGGGAGTTTGTTCTTC.